Sequencing of this T cell receptor (beta chain) was carried out in a study of beta chain features in type 1 diabetes. The study reverse transcribed the entire isolated RNA, so it sequenced expressed TCRB transcripts. The data were produced by immunoSEQ multiplex PCR, yet TCRdb's version contains in-frame clones alone and is incomplete. Altogether some 290,000 clones are present, roughly 25% being singletons, with the ten largest covering around 0.013%. This CDR3 region has 13 residues. Trimming took 5 bases from V and 4 from J, leaving 12 bases between them. Germline CDR1 is MNHNY and CDR2 is SVGAGI (reference sequence). The study's findings and limits: There were fewer insertions and more deletions at the VDJ junctions of type 1 diabetes patients. For patients and controls alike, PCR might favor shorter templates to the same degree. The influence of HLA type on TCRB rearrangement stayed undetermined. The similarity of naive, central memory and Treg TCRB repertoires appeared greater among patients than among healthy donors. For Type 1 diabetes patients, all four CD4+ subsets carried TCRB CDR3s that were moderately but significantly shorter.

There are a few counts of this clone. Antigen unknown. The sequence came from a woman in her twenties or thirties with type 1 diabetes. The genes are TRBV6-6 and TRBJ2-7; a possible D gene is TRBD2 (6 bases). Material for sequencing was naive CD4+ T cells from blood. In nucleotides, the CDR3 is TGTGCCAGCAGTAGACTCCGGGAGTACGAGCAGTACTTC. Protein sequence: CASSRLREYEQYF.